Detailed here is one T cell receptor (beta chain). This sample stems from a study of T cell clones after liver transplantation. The CDR3 runs 12 residues. Germline CDR1 reads LNHDA; CDR2 reads SQIVND (reference sequence). V dropped 1 base and J dropped 8 bases, with 6 bases sitting between them. Generated by immunoSEQ multiplex PCR, the TCRdb table keeps only in-frame clones and is missing some. Among approximately 12,000 clones listed, around 74% were seen once. The V call is TRBV19, the J call TRBJ2-1; D remains unclear. The source of this sequence is a human patient who received a liver transplant. Some T cells may originate from the graft donor. Specimen: CD8+ T cells from blood, collected at the 22-month timepoint. CDR3 nucleotide sequence: TGTGCCAGTAGTATAGGGGCTTATGAGCAGTTCTTC. Residues: CASSIGAYEQFF. The full variable domain, rest sourced from reference TRBV19 and TRBJ2-1, is DGGITQSPKYLFRKEGQNVTLSCEQNLNHDAMYWYRQDPGQGLRLIYYSQIVNDFQKGDIAEGYSVSREKKESFPLTVTSAQKNPTAFYLCASSIGAYEQFFGPGTRLTVL.